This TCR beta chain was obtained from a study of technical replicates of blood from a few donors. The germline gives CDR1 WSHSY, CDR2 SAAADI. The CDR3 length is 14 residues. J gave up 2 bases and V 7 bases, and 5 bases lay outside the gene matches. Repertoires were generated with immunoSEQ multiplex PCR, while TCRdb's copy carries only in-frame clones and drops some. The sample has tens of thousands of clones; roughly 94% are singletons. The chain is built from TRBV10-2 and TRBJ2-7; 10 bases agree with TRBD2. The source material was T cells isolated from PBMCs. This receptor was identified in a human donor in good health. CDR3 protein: CASKRAGGTYEQYF. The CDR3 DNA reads TGCGCCAGCAAGAGAGCGGGAGGGACCTACGAGCAGTACTTC.